Listed below are T cell receptor beta chains from one sample, sequenced in a study of blood T cells in healthy people across ages. MiXCR, applied by TCRdb to the 5' RACE reads, yields one record per CDR3 protein. The sample has about 930,000 distinct CDR3 sequences, roughly 29% seen once. In addition, the sample was reused for a study of T cells of mothers and their children.

Sequenced: blood. Source of these receptors: a woman aged 40 to 50 in good health. Each CDR3 is given with its conserved first and last residue. Only part of the rows carry a size: once, few, many, or a class if the clone is expanded.

clone size: few
CDR3 length: 15
V gene: TRBV6-6
J gene: TRBJ1-5
CDR3 protein: CASSYETGASQPQHF

clone size: many
CDR3 length: 14
V gene: TRBV4-1
J gene: TRBJ2-1
CDR3 protein: CASSHGQGWNEQFF

clone size: -
CDR3 length: 16
V gene: TRBV5-6
J gene: TRBJ2-7
CDR3 protein: CASSLAWSGDLYEQYF

clone size: -
CDR3 length: 18
V gene: TRBV12-3/TRBV12-4
J gene: TRBJ1-5
CDR3 protein: CASKWVGQYTSRNQPQHF

clone size: -
CDR3 length: 14
V gene: TRBV6-5
J gene: TRBJ1-1
CDR3 protein: CASSRGGLNTEAFF

clone size: -
CDR3 length: 16
V gene: TRBV20-1
J gene: TRBJ2-2
CDR3 protein: CSAKSPGSPNTGELFF

clone size: -
CDR3 length: 15
V gene: TRBV28
J gene: TRBJ1-5
CDR3 protein: CASRFSDRANQPQHF

clone size: -
CDR3 length: 16
V gene: TRBV9
J gene: TRBJ1-2
CDR3 protein: CASSASLSTGVYGYTF

clone size: few
CDR3 length: 15
V gene: TRBV3-1
J gene: TRBJ1-1
CDR3 protein: CASSQGHQMNTEAFF

clone size: -
CDR3 length: 16
V gene: TRBV20-1
J gene: TRBJ2-3
CDR3 protein: CSARGTTGGSTDTQYF

clone size: -
CDR3 length: 15
V gene: TRBV12-3/TRBV12-4
J gene: TRBJ2-1
CDR3 protein: CASSPGRRSYNEQFF

clone size: -
CDR3 length: 15
V gene: TRBV7-3
J gene: TRBJ1-2
CDR3 protein: CASSSRSTSRYGYTF

clone size: -
CDR3 length: 15
V gene: TRBV9
J gene: TRBJ2-3
CDR3 protein: CASRRSGESTDTQYF

clone size: -
CDR3 length: 18
V gene: TRBV4-1
J gene: TRBJ2-6
CDR3 protein: CASPPLKGAASGANVLTF

clone size: many
CDR3 length: 17
V gene: TRBV18
J gene: TRBJ2-3
CDR3 protein: CASSRVSWDRSTDTQYF

clone size: many
CDR3 length: 12
V gene: TRBV7-2
J gene: TRBJ1-2
CDR3 protein: CANRVTGLGYTF

clone size: few
CDR3 length: 17
V gene: TRBV6-1
J gene: TRBJ2-5
CDR3 protein: CASSEGGRAGGLETQYF

clone size: -
CDR3 length: 11
V gene: TRBV7-9
J gene: TRBJ1-3
CDR3 protein: CASRTGNTIYF

clone size: few
CDR3 length: 15
V gene: TRBV11-2
J gene: TRBJ2-2
CDR3 protein: CASSLNRGPGGELFF

clone size: many
CDR3 length: 15
V gene: TRBV28
J gene: TRBJ1-2
CDR3 protein: CASNSAQGARYGYTF

clone size: -
CDR3 length: 14
V gene: TRBV2
J gene: TRBJ2-3
CDR3 protein: CASSWDRSTDTQYF

clone size: -
CDR3 length: 15
V gene: TRBV6-5
J gene: TRBJ1-1
CDR3 protein: CASSYSLWGDTEAFF

clone size: -
CDR3 length: 15
V gene: TRBV7-7
J gene: TRBJ1-4
CDR3 protein: CASSSGQGANEKLFF

clone size: few
CDR3 length: 15
V gene: TRBV18
J gene: TRBJ2-5
CDR3 protein: CASSPLDRIQETQYF

clone size: many
CDR3 length: 14
V gene: TRBV20-1
J gene: TRBJ2-1
CDR3 protein: CSASGGVTYNEQFF

clone size: few
CDR3 length: 13
V gene: TRBV15
J gene: TRBJ1-6
CDR3 protein: CATSRLYNSPLHF

clone size: -
CDR3 length: 13
V gene: TRBV20-1
J gene: TRBJ2-1
CDR3 protein: CSASWGPYNEQFF

clone size: many
CDR3 length: 16
V gene: TRBV25-1
J gene: TRBJ1-2
CDR3 protein: CASSEYISPDIYGYTF

clone size: -
CDR3 length: 14
V gene: TRBV19
J gene: TRBJ1-5
CDR3 protein: CASSKTGGSQPQHF

clone size: many
CDR3 length: 13
V gene: TRBV30
J gene: TRBJ2-7
CDR3 protein: CAWSAWPLTEQYF

clone size: few
CDR3 length: 15
V gene: TRBV6-6
J gene: TRBJ2-3
CDR3 protein: CASRLGQGSTDTRYF

clone size: few
CDR3 length: 12
V gene: TRBV6-5
J gene: TRBJ1-6
CDR3 protein: CAISTGRSPLHF

clone size: -
CDR3 length: 14
V gene: TRBV5-1
J gene: -
CDR3 protein: CASSLANLRETQYF

clone size: -
CDR3 length: 17
V gene: TRBV7-2
J gene: TRBJ2-3
CDR3 protein: CASSPLLAGGPPDTQYF

clone size: -
CDR3 length: 11
V gene: TRBV6-2/TRBV6-3
J gene: TRBJ2-1
CDR3 protein: CASTMGREQFF

clone size: -
CDR3 length: 12
V gene: TRBV12-3/TRBV12-4
J gene: TRBJ1-1
CDR3 protein: CASSFSPPGAFF

clone size: many
CDR3 length: 15
V gene: TRBV6-1
J gene: TRBJ2-5
CDR3 protein: CASSEIGQPQETQYF

clone size: few
CDR3 length: 14
V gene: TRBV10-3
J gene: TRBJ1-1
CDR3 protein: CAISLGQQNTEAFF

clone size: -
CDR3 length: 10
V gene: TRBV7-9
J gene: TRBJ2-7
CDR3 protein: CASGVGEQYF

clone size: few
CDR3 length: 15
V gene: TRBV5-1
J gene: TRBJ2-2
CDR3 protein: CASGARGGDTGELFF

clone size: -
CDR3 length: 16
V gene: TRBV11-2
J gene: TRBJ2-1
CDR3 protein: CASSSNRDRVLREQFF

clone size: many
CDR3 length: 15
V gene: TRBV28
J gene: TRBJ2-3
CDR3 protein: CASSFPTYRGDTQYF

clone size: few
CDR3 length: 13
V gene: TRBV29-1
J gene: TRBJ1-5
CDR3 protein: CSVEVQGNQPQHF

clone size: -
CDR3 length: 20
V gene: TRBV21-1
J gene: TRBJ1-1
CDR3 protein: CASSAGTNNRGRPMNTEAFF

clone size: many
CDR3 length: 14
V gene: TRBV7-2
J gene: TRBJ1-1
CDR3 protein: CASSLVSLNTEAFF

clone size: -
CDR3 length: 14
V gene: TRBV5-1
J gene: TRBJ2-3
CDR3 protein: CASRPGLATDTQYF

clone size: many
CDR3 length: 11
V gene: TRBV5-1
J gene: TRBJ2-7
CDR3 protein: CASRGEDEQYF

clone size: -
CDR3 length: 16
V gene: TRBV7-7
J gene: TRBJ2-2
CDR3 protein: CASSKNPGTDTGELFF

clone size: -
CDR3 length: 15
V gene: TRBV7-2
J gene: TRBJ2-7
CDR3 protein: CASSLGQGAYYEQYF

clone size: -
CDR3 length: 16
V gene: TRBV28
J gene: TRBJ2-7
CDR3 protein: CACSPTGTAHSYEQYF

clone size: -
CDR3 length: 15
V gene: TRBV28
J gene: TRBJ2-1
CDR3 protein: CASSAPTGGYNEQFF

clone size: many
CDR3 length: 15
V gene: TRBV20-1
J gene: TRBJ2-7
CDR3 protein: CSARDLRGAVYEQYF